This TCR beta chain appears in the sequencing data of a study of shared clonotypes between healthy human individuals. Germline values: CDR1 SGHKS, CDR2 YYEKEE (reference sequence). Between the trimmed V and J ends, which lost 4 bases and 2 bases, there was a span of 16 bases. The length of the CDR3 is 17 residues. This clone occurred a few times. Methods used by the authors: Junction-only sequences without quality scores were provided by ImmunoSEQ, so filtering was different. This table comes from immunoSEQ multiplex PCR, and its TCRdb copy is limited to in-frame clones, with some not included. V, J and clone size were drawn from that table, and D and trimming were deduced from the DNA. The data contain fewer than 550,000 clones, roughly 79% of them singletons.

Sample: PBMCs. The receptor's source is a woman aged 40 to 50 in good health. Some clones in this sample may be carry-over from other donors' samples. V usage is TRBV5-5 and J usage is TRBJ2-6; D call uncertain. The CDR3, as DNA: TGTGCCAGCAGCCAGGAACCATCAAGGACTGGGGCCAACGTCCTGACTTTC. Encoded protein: CASSQEPSRTGANVLTF. Using reference TRBV5-5 and TRBJ2-6 for the parts outside the CDR3, the full variable domain is DAGVTQSPTHLIKTRGQQVTLRCSPISGHKSVSWYQQVLGQGPQFIFQYYEKEERGRGNFPDRFSARQFPNYSSELNVNALLLGDSALYLCASSQEPSRTGANVLTFGAGSRLTVL.